These 19 T cell receptor beta chains originate from one sample sequenced in a study of PD-L1 blockade in urothelial cancer. The data were produced by immunoSEQ multiplex PCR, yet TCRdb's version contains in-frame clones alone and is incomplete. This sample yields 87,000 or so clones, of which 84% are seen a single time; 2% to 2.5% belongs to the top ten. Time point indicated: pretreatment peripheral blood. The sample consisted of PBMCs, taken around atezolizumab (anti-PD-L1) treatment. The origin of the receptors is a man aged 60-69 years with urothelial cancer.

The chain links TRBV4-1 to TRBJ1-5, with D maybe TRBD1 (5 bases). Germline CDR1 is MGHRA and CDR2 is YSYEKL. The CDR3 runs 17 residues. Trimming cost V 0 bases and J 1 base, with 13 bases left between them. The CDR3 coding sequence is TGCGCCAGCAGCCAAGAATTTGGAGGGGTGAGCAATCAGCCCCAGCATTTT. It yields the protein CASSQEFGGVSNQPQHF.

V usage is TRBV10-3 and J usage is TRBJ1-2; tentatively, D is TRBD1 (6 bases). Between the trimmed V and J ends, which lost 6 bases and 7 bases, there was a span of 15 bases. The CDR3 is 13 residues long. CDR1 is ENHRY, CDR2 SYGVKD, per germline. The CDR3 region is CAISDKETGGYTF. DNA of the CDR3: TGTGCCATCAGCGATAAAGAGACAGGTGGCTACACCTTC.

The chain uses TRBV9 and TRBJ2-7, with 8 bases that match TRBD1. Germline V gene lookup returns CDR1 SGDLS and CDR2 YYNGEE. The CDR3 contains 13 residues. Losses at the gene ends were 5 bases for V and 10 bases for J; bases not matched to a gene: 11. The CDR3, as DNA: TGTGCCAGCAGTGCGACAGGGGTCCCCCCCCAGTACTTC. Its protein product is CASSATGVPPQYF.

This chain uses TRBV7-8 with TRBJ1-5; D gene ambiguous. The germline V gene encodes CDR1 SGHVS and CDR2 FQNEAQ. The CDR3 spans 15 residues. Trimming removed 1 base at V and 9 bases at J, with 16 bases between. CDR3 loop: CASSLVNGRDSPQHF. The CDR3 DNA is TGTGCCAGCAGCTTAGTCAACGGACGGGATTCGCCCCAGCATTTT.

V and J are TRBV7-9 and TRBJ1-1, with D perhaps matching TRBD1 (6 bases). Germline CDR1 reads SEHNR; CDR2 reads FQNEAQ (reference sequence). The CDR3 is made up of 14 amino acids. Trimming took 4 bases from V and 6 from J, leaving 15 bases between them. The CDR3 region has the DNA TGTGCCAGCAGCTACCTGGGACAAGGGTCTGAAGCTTTCTTT. Protein sequence: CASSYLGQGSEAFF.

In this sample, this clone turned up a few times. The V call is TRBV19, the J call TRBJ2-2; TRBD2 is a possible D gene (5 bases). Trimming shortened V by 3 bases and J by 1 base, and 12 bases separated the two germline ends. CDR3 length: 16 residues. The germline CDR1 and CDR2 sequences are LNHDA and SQIVND (reference sequence). The CDR3 DNA sequence: TGTGCCAGTAGTATTAGTGCGGGCAGGAACACCGGGGAGCTGTTTTTT. Its translation: CASSISAGRNTGELFF.

This clone occurred a few times. The chain is built from TRBV19 and TRBJ2-7; the D gene is possibly TRBD1 (6 bases). Germline loops: CDR1 LNHDA, CDR2 SQIVND (reference sequence). V lost 6 bases and J 6 bases, leaving 12 bases between the germline ends. The length of the CDR3 is 12 residues. This chain's CDR3 is CASSPRGGEQYF. The CDR3 DNA reads as TGTGCCAGTAGCCCCAGGGGCGGCGAGCAGTACTTC.

Only one count was recorded for this clone. The J gene is TRBJ2-2, the V gene TRBV28; TRBD1 agrees at 10 bases. The length of the CDR3 is 15 residues. Germline values: CDR1 MDHEN, CDR2 SYDVKM. Unmatched junction bases numbered 7, after V lost 6 bases and J lost 6 bases. The CDR3 spells CASRLGDRGSGELFF. CDR3 bases: TGTGCCAGCAGGTTGGGGGACAGGGGTTCCGGGGAGCTGTTTTTT.

The chain uses TRBV5-1 and TRBJ2-3; 7 bases agree with TRBD2. The CDR3 sequence is 16 residues long. The V gene's germline CDR1 is SGHRS and CDR2 YFSETQ. The ends lost 1 base at V and 2 bases at J; junction bases unmatched: 7. The CDR3: CASSLREAGNTDTQYF. The DNA of the CDR3 is TGCGCCAGCAGCTTGCGGGAAGCGGGAAACACAGATACGCAGTATTTT.

This rearrangement joins TRBV10-2 to TRBJ2-3; D is undetermined. V lost 3 bases to trimming and J lost 6 bases, with 4 bases between them. The CDR3 is 11 amino acids. CDR1 is WSHSY and CDR2 is SAAADI in the germline V gene. CDR3 region: CASSDADTQYF. The CDR3 DNA reads as TGCGCCAGCAGTGACGCGGATACGCAGTATTTT.

The chain uses TRBV4-1 and TRBJ2-5; 9 bases align to TRBD1. With V trimmed by 2 bases and J by 5 bases, 12 bases remained unmatched. The CDR3 extends over 17 amino acids. Germline V CDR1 and CDR2: MGHRA, YSYEKL. In DNA form, the CDR3 reads TGCGCCAGCAGCCAACGGTCGACCCGGACAGGGGTTGAGACCCAGTACTTC. Its protein product is CASSQRSTRTGVETQYF.

This chain links TRBV4-3 with TRBJ1-5; a weak D match, TRBD1 (6 bases). V was shortened by 0 bases and J by 7 bases, with 16 bases between the two germline ends. This CDR3 is 16 amino acids long. The V gene's germline CDR1 is LGHNA and CDR2 YSLEER. Written as DNA, the CDR3 is TGCGCCAGCAGCCAAGATAACGGGGGGGCAGGACAGCCCCAGCATTTT. Its protein is CASSQDNGGAGQPQHF.

The rearrangement uses TRBV4-1 and TRBJ2-3; a weak D match, TRBD2 (5 bases). In germline, CDR1 is MGHRA, CDR2 YSYEKL. V lost 0 bases and J 1 base, leaving 14 bases between the germline ends. This CDR3 comprises 17 residues. The CDR3 loop is CASSQDVIATGTDTQYF. In DNA form, the CDR3 reads TGCGCCAGCAGCCAAGACGTCATAGCGACCGGCACAGATACGCAGTATTTT.

The V and J genes are TRBV7-6 and TRBJ1-6, with TRBD1 matching over 9 bases. Germline V gene lookup returns CDR1 SGHVS and CDR2 FNYEAQ. The trim removed 4 bases at V and 6 bases at J, leaving 1 base unmatched. There are 14 residues in the CDR3. The CDR3 DNA sequence: TGTGCCAGCAGCTCGGACAGGGGTAATTCACCCCTCCACTTT. Translation gives CASSSDRGNSPLHF.

The V and J genes are TRBV6-1 and TRBJ2-7; the match to TRBD1 covers 8 bases. The CDR3 contains 14 residues. The germline CDR1 and CDR2 sequences are MNHNS and SASEGT. J lost 3 bases, V lost 4 bases, and 5 bases had no gene match. The CDR3 here is CASSADRAHYEQYF. As DNA, the CDR3 is TGTGCCAGCAGTGCGGACAGGGCCCACTACGAGCAGTACTTC.

This chain uses TRBV5-8 with TRBJ2-5; TRBD2 matches at 10 bases. The germline V gene has CDR1 SGHTS and CDR2 YDEGEE. The J segment lost 4 bases and the V segment lost 4 bases, leaving 7 bases of the junction unmatched. There are 15 residues in the CDR3. This chain's CDR3 is CASSKSGRALETQYF. CDR3 sequence (DNA): TGTGCCAGCAGCAAAAGCGGGAGGGCCTTAGAGACCCAGTACTTC.

CDR3 sequence reads: CASSQVDSGSGNTIYF. The CDR3 bases are TGCGCCAGCAGCCAAGTCGATTCAGGGTCCGGAAACACCATATATTTT. J is TRBJ1-3 and V is TRBV4-3; D possibly corresponds to TRBD1 (5 bases). V gave up 1 base and J gave up 4 bases, with 14 bases separating them. Germline loops: CDR1 LGHNA, CDR2 YSLEER. CDR3 length: 16 residues.

The chain uses TRBV5-8 and TRBJ2-5, with 7 bases fitting TRBD2. Per the germline V gene, CDR1 is SGHTS and CDR2 is YDEGEE. The V gene end was trimmed by 0 bases and the J gene end by 7 bases; junction bases not matched to a gene: 12. This CDR3 is built from 16 residues. CDR3 in amino acids: CASSLGEPSSGGTQYF. Written as DNA, the CDR3 is TGTGCCAGCAGCTTGGGCGAACCTTCGTCGGGGGGGACCCAGTACTTC. The whole variable domain, remainder taken from reference TRBV5-8 and TRBJ2-5, is EAGVTQSPTHLIKTRGQQATLRCSPISGHTSVYWYQQALGLGLQFLLWYDEGEERNRGNFPPRFSGRQFPNYSSELNVNALELEDSALYLCASSLGEPSSGGTQYFGPGTRLLVL.

This clone was seen only once. The chain combines TRBV5-1 with TRBJ1-1; TRBD1 matches 9 bases. The CDR3 is 13 residues long. Germline V CDR1 and CDR2: SGHRS, YFSETQ. V gave up 0 bases and J gave up 8 bases; unmatched junction bases: 2. Written as DNA, the CDR3 is TGCGCCAGCAGCTTGGGACAGGGGGGCGAAGCTTTCTTT. This sequence encodes CASSLGQGGEAFF. The complete variable domain, with remaining parts taken from reference TRBV5-1 and TRBJ1-1, reads KAGVTQTPRYLIKTRGQQVTLSCSPISGHRSVSWYQQTPGQGLQFLFEYFSETQRNKGNFPGRFSGRQFSNSRSEMNVSTLELGDSALYLCASSLGQGGEAFFGQGTRLTVV.